Listed here is a single TCR beta chain. Its antigen is as yet unknown. The CDR3 consists of 17 residues. V shed 4 bases and J shed 2 bases, with 20 bases lying between them. Germline V gene data show CDR1 as SGHRS and CDR2 as YFSETQ. The sample belongs to a study of T cells after posttransplantation cyclophosphamide. Findings and limits, study-wide: Tissue-infiltrating T cells from skin or gut overlapped little with blood T cells.

This table comes from immunoSEQ multiplex PCR, and its TCRdb copy is limited to in-frame clones, with some not included. Of roughly 4,400 clones listed, roughly 81% are singletons. Busulfan-fludarabine conditioning, marrow transplant, and cyclophosphamide on days +3 and +4 were administered. The J gene is TRBJ2-3, the V gene TRBV5-1; weak D call: TRBD1 (5 bases). The specimen comprised PBMCs, sampled after an allogeneic stem cell transplant with post-transplant cyclophosphamide. The receptor's source is a female patient aged 50 to 65 who received an allogeneic stem cell transplant from a related donor, was CMV-positive, and had no GVHD. The graft donor may account for some of the T cells. CDR3 loop: CASSPVVRGTVTDTQYF. As DNA, the CDR3 is TGCGCCAGCAGCCCGGTGGTAAGGGGTACGGTCACAGATACGCAGTATTTT.